What follows are 29 T cell receptor beta chains derived from one specimen sequenced in a study of post-analysis software for immune sequencing data (dated by TCRdb to between 2014 and 2016). Their recognized antigens are unknown. Library preparation used PCR. The sequencing machine was an Illumina HiSeq 2500. To reduce PCR and sequencing biases, unique molecular identifiers were incorporated into the TCR beta cDNA libraries. TCRdb ran its own pipeline on the public reads, namely fastp trimming at Q25 and MiXCR clone calling, and kept in-frame beta chains. Under each unique CDR3 protein, matching rows form one entry showing the most common genes and DNA. This sample lists about 540,000 distinct CDR3 sequences; around 31% were detected once. The biggest ten clones account for approximately 6% of the sample. The paper as a whole reports these results and caveats: Roughly 5 TRBV segments, including TRBV5-6, TRBV5-1 and TRBV20-1, were significantly more frequent in patients than controls.

Sequenced input: blood. The receptors here all came from a girl aged 2 to 17 with multiple sclerosis.

The table lists this clonotype with a count of one. DNA for the CDR3: TGTGCCAGCAGCCCGGGGGGCCAGAAAACTTATGGCTACACCTTC. Translating it yields CASSPGGQKTYGYTF. The chain combines TRBV6-1 with TRBJ1-2, with D possibly TRBD1 on 6 matching bases. V was cut by 6 bases and J by 5 bases, with 19 bases left in between. Germline V gives CDR1 MNHNS, CDR2 SASEGT. The CDR3 covers 15 residues.

The chain combines TRBV20-1 with TRBJ1-5; the D is unclear. The CDR3 is 13 amino acids. Per germline, CDR1 DFQATT and CDR2 SNEGSKA (reference sequence). V was cut by 6 bases and J by 0 bases, with 9 bases left in between. The CDR3, as DNA: TGCAGTGCCCCGTCGTATAGCAATCAGCCCCAGCATTTT. It specifies CSAPSYSNQPQHF.

This clonotype turned up a few times. In DNA, the CDR3 is TGTGCCATCAGTGAGTCGGGACAGGGGGATGGCTACACCTTC. Its protein product is CAISESGQGDGYTF. This chain links TRBV10-3 with TRBJ1-2; 11 nucleotides match TRBD1. V was pared by 0 bases and J by 6 bases, with 0 bases of the junction left unmatched. Germline V gives CDR1 ENHRY, CDR2 SYGVKD. CDR3 length equals 14 residues.

About this clonotype: Germline and junction disagree at one end, which may indicate a read error. The chain couples TRBV20-1 to TRBJ2-1; 12 nucleotides agree with TRBD2. CDR1 DFQATT and CDR2 SNEGSKA come from the germline V gene (reference sequence). The CDR3 runs 14 residues. This chain's CDR3 is CSAMTSGGNNGQFF. For the CDR3, the DNA is TGCAGTGCTATGACTAGCGGGGGTAACAATGGGCAGTTCTTC.

The rearrangement joins TRBV3-1 to TRBJ2-1, with D unresolved. CDR1 is LGHDT, CDR2 YNNKEL, per germline (reference sequence). CDR3 length: 15 residues. V was shortened by 0 bases and J by 5 bases, with 11 bases between the two germline ends. The CDR3 region has the DNA TGTGCCAGCAGCCAAGATTTTGGCGCCCACAATGAGCAGTTCTTC. Translated, it gives CASSQDFGAHNEQFF.

This clonotype has just a few counts. The V call is TRBV4-1, the J call TRBJ1-2; no clear D gene. The V end was cut by 0 bases, the J end by 8 bases, with 10 bases between. The CDR3 covers 13 residues. Germline-derived CDR1 and CDR2 are MGHRA and YSYEKL. This CDR3 reads CASSQDNIGGYTF. The CDR3 DNA reads TGCGCCAGCAGCCAAGATAATATCGGGGGCTACACCTTC.

The chain uses TRBV20-1 and TRBJ2-1; D gene uncertain. The CDR3 sequence is 11 residues long. Per the germline V gene, CDR1 is DFQATT and CDR2 is SNEGSKA (reference sequence). V was cut by 3 bases and J by 5 bases, with 5 bases left in between. For the CDR3, the DNA is TGCAGTGCTAGCATGAACAATGAGCAGTTCTTC. Its protein product is CSASMNNEQFF.

The rearrangement joins TRBV20-1 to TRBJ2-1; tentatively, D is TRBD2 (6 bases). This CDR3 region has 16 residues. Germline loops: CDR1 DFQATT, CDR2 SNEGSKA (reference sequence). Trimming left V 1 base short and J 0 bases short, with 13 bases between. CDR3 nucleotide sequence: TGCAGTGCTAGAGTCGCCCGGGAGTACTCCTACAATGAGCAGTTCTTC. This translates into CSARVAREYSYNEQFF.

This clonotype was counted many times. V and J are TRBV5-1 and TRBJ2-1, with D perhaps matching TRBD1 (5 bases). V lost 4 bases and J 0 bases, leaving 14 bases between the germline ends. The germline gives CDR1 SGHRS, CDR2 YFSETQ. The CDR3 consists of 16 residues. The chain's CDR3 is CASSRTTDNSYNEQFF. The CDR3 region has the DNA TGCGCCAGCAGCCGGACGACAGACAACTCCTACAATGAGCAGTTCTTC.

The chain couples TRBV6-5 to TRBJ2-2; 8 nucleotides line up with TRBD1. The CDR3 contains 15 residues. J was trimmed by 4 bases and V by 5 bases; bases with no gene match: 6. CDR1 and CDR2 from the germline V gene are MNHEY and SVGAGI. The CDR3 nucleotides read TGTGCCAGCAGTGACCGGGACAGGACCACCGGGGAGCTGTTTTTT. Translation gives CASSDRDRTTGELFF.

V is TRBV20-1 and J is TRBJ1-2; 8 nucleotides line up with TRBD1. This CDR3 contains 14 residues. CDR1 is DFQATT, CDR2 SNEGSKA, per germline (reference sequence). The V gene end was trimmed by 4 bases and the J gene end by 3 bases; junction bases not matched to a gene: 7. Here the CDR3 DNA reads TGCAGTGCTACCTCTTTGACAGGGGACTATGGCTACACCTTC. This gives the protein CSATSLTGDYGYTF.

This clonotype was detected many times. V and J are TRBV20-1 and TRBJ2-5; D is undetermined. The CDR3 has 14 amino acids. Trimming removed 5 bases from V and 4 bases from J, with 17 bases in between. Germline V gene data show CDR1 as DFQATT and CDR2 as SNEGSKA (reference sequence). The CDR3 spells CSADSVTGGETQYF. The CDR3 coding sequence is TGCAGTGCTGATTCGGTTACCGGCGGAGAGACCCAGTACTTC.

This clonotype has just a few counts. The chain employs TRBV29-1 and TRBJ2-7; D unresolved. Looked up from germline, CDR1 is SQVTM and CDR2 is ANQGSEA. The V gene lost 6 bases and the J gene lost 0 bases, with 9 bases spanning the gap. The CDR3 covers 12 residues. The CDR3 region has the DNA TGCAGCGTCCAGGCCAGCTCCTACGAGCAGTACTTC. This translates into CSVQASSYEQYF.

This clonotype came up many times. This CDR3 reads CASFRTGTVRGYTF. The CDR3 DNA sequence: TGTGCCAGCTTCCGGACAGGGACGGTGCGAGGCTACACCTTC. The chain joins TRBV7-9 to TRBJ1-2; TRBD1 agrees at 8 bases. The V gene end was trimmed by 8 bases and the J gene end by 8 bases; junction bases not matched to a gene: 13. The CDR3 has 14 residues. CDR1 and CDR2 (germline): SEHNR, FQNEAQ (reference sequence).

This clonotype was counted only a few times. This chain uses TRBV6-6 with TRBJ1-4; perhaps TRBD1 as D (5 bases). This CDR3 contains 14 residues. Germline values: CDR1 MNHNY, CDR2 SVGAGI (reference sequence). Trimming cost V 0 bases and J 6 bases, with 8 bases left between them. The CDR3 reads CASSYSKGDEKLFF. The CDR3 DNA is TGTGCCAGCAGTTACTCGAAAGGGGATGAAAAACTGTTTTTT.

The chain recombines TRBV20-1 with TRBJ2-5; TRBD2 matches 9 bases. Germline lookup yields CDR1 DFQATT and CDR2 SNEGSKA (reference sequence). The CDR3 totals 15 residues. V shed 1 base, J shed 2 bases, and the junction held 5 bases outside the gene matches. The CDR3 bases are TGCAGTGCTAGAGCCCCGGGACTAGCACAAGAGACCCAGTACTTC. As protein: CSARAPGLAQETQYF.

In its sample, this clonotype was seen a few times. This chain joins TRBV20-1 and TRBJ2-5, with 14 bases aligning to TRBD2. Germline V gene data show CDR1 as DFQATT and CDR2 as SNEGSKA (reference sequence). The CDR3 covers 17 residues. The CDR3 nucleotides read TGCAGGCCCTTAGGACTAGCGGGGGGCGGGTGGCAAGAGACCCAGTACTTC. Translating gives CRPLGLAGGGWQETQYF.

This chain links TRBV6-2 or TRBV6-3 with TRBJ2-7; 10 positions match TRBD2. V lost 6 bases and J lost 5; bases outside the gene matches: 10. The CDR3 spans 15 residues. Germline loops: CDR1 MNHEY, CDR2 SVGEGT. CDR3 protein: CASRRAGGLGDEQYF. The CDR3 nucleotides are TGTGCCAGCAGACGAGCGGGGGGGCTCGGGGACGAGCAGTACTTC.

V usage is TRBV7-2 and J usage is TRBJ2-3; possible D gene TRBD2, 5 bases. Germline V CDR1 and CDR2: SGHTA, FQGNSA. Trimming pared 2 bases from V and 6 bases from J, leaving 6 bases between. The CDR3 runs to 12 residues. This chain's CDR3 is CASSLRDDTQYF. In DNA, the CDR3 is TGTGCCAGCAGCTTACGGGATGATACGCAGTATTTT.

The V call is TRBV28, the J call TRBJ1-2; D is perhaps TRBD1 (5 bases). Looked up from germline, CDR1 is MDHEN and CDR2 is SYDVKM. V lost 2 bases, J lost 4 bases, and 23 bases lay in between. The CDR3 runs to 18 residues. Written as DNA, the CDR3 is TGTGCCAGCAGTTTACCGTGGGGGTCCACTCCCATTCTCTATGGCTACACCTTC. It yields the protein CASSLPWGSTPILYGYTF.

V gene TRBV7-3 combines with J gene TRBJ2-7; 7 bases are shared with TRBD2. Losses at the gene ends were 0 bases for V and 5 bases for J; bases not matched to a gene: 4. The CDR3 is 14 amino acids. CDR1 is SGHTA and CDR2 is FQGTGA in the germline V gene. Written as DNA, the CDR3 is TGTGCCAGCAGCTTAACGGGGGGGGAACACGAGCAGTACTTC. It codes for CASSLTGGEHEQYF.

This sequence joins TRBV4-1 and TRBJ2-3; possibly TRBD2 for D (5 bases). Germline CDR1 reads MGHRA; CDR2 reads YSYEKL. The CDR3 extends over 15 amino acids. With 0 bases removed from V and 2 bases from J, the gap between germline ends came to 9 bases. The CDR3 protein is CASSQEKRNTDTQYF. CDR3 coding DNA: TGCGCCAGCAGCCAAGAGAAGCGGAACACAGATACGCAGTATTTT.

The rearrangement joins TRBV29-1 to TRBJ1-5; 8 nucleotides agree with TRBD1. The CDR3 runs 15 residues. In germline, CDR1 is SQVTM, CDR2 ANQGSEA. The V and J ends lost 2 bases and 7 bases, in that order; junction bases with no gene match: 10. DNA for the CDR3: TGCAGCGTTGAACGGGCAGGGGGCGATCGGCAGCCCCAGCATTTT. Encoded protein: CSVERAGGDRQPQHF. Full variable domain (rest looked up from reference TRBV29-1 and TRBJ1-5): SAVISQKPSRDICQRGTSLTIQCQVDSQVTMMFWYRQQPGQSLTLIATANQGSEATYESGFVIDKFPISRPNLTFSTLTVSNMSPEDSSIYLCSVERAGGDRQPQHFGDGTRLSIL.

The CDR3 bases are TGCGCCAGCAGCTTGCCTTCCGGGACAGAAGAGACCCAGTACTTC. Amino acids: CASSLPSGTEETQYF. The chain is built from TRBV5-1 and TRBJ2-5; 7 nucleotides agree with TRBD1. The CDR3 length is 15 residues. Germline CDR1 SGHRS, CDR2 YFSETQ. Trimming took 1 base from V and 3 from J; bases not matched to a gene: 6.

The chain uses TRBV5-1 and TRBJ1-2, with D uncertain. V was cut by 5 bases and J by 0 bases, with 11 bases left in between. This CDR3 has 14 residues. CDR1 SGHRS and CDR2 YFSETQ come from the germline V gene. CDR3 region: CASRGEGANYGYTF. CDR3 in DNA: TGCGCCAGCAGGGGTGAGGGAGCTAACTATGGCTACACCTTC.

There are a few counts of this clonotype. This chain joins TRBV12-3 or TRBV12-4 and TRBJ2-5; D gene uncertain. The CDR3 has 15 amino acids. V was clipped by 5 bases and J by 11 bases, with 24 bases between them. The CDR3 is CASSHGRVLDNEQYF. CDR3 DNA: TGTGCCAGCAGTCATGGTAGAGTTTTGGATAATGAGCAGTACTTC.

This chain connects TRBV9 to TRBJ2-7; D is perhaps TRBD1 (6 bases). CDR1 is SGDLS and CDR2 is YYNGEE in the germline V gene. Trimming removed 7 bases from V and 1 base from J, with 12 bases in between. The CDR3 is made up of 13 amino acids. DNA for the CDR3: TGTGCCAGCGGCCTACAGGGATCCTACGAGCAGTACTTC. The encoded protein is CASGLQGSYEQYF.

This rearrangement joins TRBV12-3 or TRBV12-4 to TRBJ1-2, with D possibly TRBD1 on 5 matching bases. CDR3 length: 15 amino acids. V was clipped by 5 bases and J by 4 bases, with 17 bases between them. The CDR3 sequence is CASSLGQGFSYGYTF. As DNA, the CDR3 is TGTGCCAGCAGTCTTGGCCAGGGCTTCAGCTATGGCTACACCTTC.

This clonotype has just a few counts. This sequence joins TRBV18 and TRBJ2-5; the D gene is possibly TRBD1 (5 bases). This CDR3 is 14 amino acids long. The ends were cut back, 3 bases at V and 1 base at J, with 9 bases in the middle. CDR1 and CDR2 (germline): KGHSH, LQKENI. Here the CDR3 reads CASSPPDTQETQYF. The CDR3, as DNA: TGTGCCAGCTCACCGCCGGACACCCAAGAGACCCAGTACTTC.